One and the same sample provided the 13 T cell receptor beta chains below, sequenced in a study of blood T cell repertoires in COVID-19 (TCRdb year 2020). Libraries were made using the immunoSEQ multiplex PCR assay. TCRdb mirrors the immuneACCESS table, restricted to in-frame sequences. Some clones are absent from its copies; in checked studies, under half trace to an unresolved V gene, and the reason for the others is unknown. The sample profile shows about 60,000 clones; around nine tenths of them were found once. More than 4.5% of the sample is held by the ten biggest clonotypes. The sequenced material came from peripheral blood. These receptor sequences come from a man aged 55 to 69 with acute or convalescent COVID-19.

The chain has TRBV20-1 and TRBJ2-1; no definite D call. CDR1 and CDR2 from the germline V gene are DFQATT and SNEGSKA (reference sequence). CDR3 length: 10 amino acids. Between the trimmed V and J ends, which lost 5 bases and 6 bases, there was a span of 5 bases. CDR3 sequence: CSAYLNEQFF. As DNA, the CDR3 is TGCAGTGCTTATCTCAATGAGCAGTTCTTC.

The CDR3 nucleotides read TGTGCCAGCAAATATAAGACAGGGGCCAACTATGGCTACACCTTC. Residues: CASKYKTGANYGYTF. The chain has TRBV6-6 and TRBJ1-2; 8 bases align to TRBD1. There are 15 residues in the CDR3. Germline V gene data show CDR1 as MNHNY and CDR2 as SVGAGI (reference sequence). V was clipped by 7 bases and J by 2 bases; unmatched bases: 9.

The chain is built from TRBV5-1 and TRBJ2-7; TRBD2 matches 9 bases. J lost 2 bases, V lost 4 bases, and 7 bases had no gene match. In germline, CDR1 is SGHRS, CDR2 YFSETQ. The CDR3 spans 15 residues. The CDR3 DNA is TGCGCCAGCAGCCCCGGACTAGCGAGAACCTACGAGCAGTACTTC. Translation gives CASSPGLARTYEQYF.

The chain couples TRBV10-3 to TRBJ2-1; 8 bases line up with TRBD2. This CDR3 has 13 amino acids. Germline CDR1 and CDR2: ENHRY and SYGVKD. J was trimmed by 9 bases and V by 10 bases; bases with no gene match: 11. CDR3 sequence: CATYQRELGEQFF. The CDR3, as DNA: TGTGCCACCTACCAGCGGGAGCTAGGTGAGCAGTTCTTC.

V usage is TRBV7-3 and J usage is TRBJ2-1; 7 bases fit TRBD2. This CDR3 is 18 amino acids long. After removal of 2 bases from V and 0 bases from J, the junction contained 10 bases not matched to a gene. Germline lookup yields CDR1 SGHTA and CDR2 FQGTGA. The CDR3 protein is CASSLVGGRVGSYNEQFF. In nucleotides, the CDR3 is TGTGCCAGCAGCTTAGTTGGCGGGAGAGTTGGCTCCTACAATGAGCAGTTCTTC.

The genes are TRBV30 and TRBJ2-5, with D possibly matching TRBD2 (5 bases). Trimming stripped 0 bases from V and 5 bases from J, with 10 bases between. The CDR3 spans 13 residues. Per the germline V gene, CDR1 is GTSNPN and CDR2 is SVGIG (reference sequence). CDR3 nucleotide sequence: TGTGCCTGGAGTGTTGGAGGCGGGGAGACCCAGTACTTC. It encodes CAWSVGGGETQYF.

The gene calls are TRBV4-2 and TRBJ1-3, with no clear D. Germline V gene lookup returns CDR1 LGHNA and CDR2 YNFKEQ. The CDR3 loop spans 15 amino acids. The V and J ends lost 0 bases and 4 bases respectively, with 10 bases between them. In DNA form, the CDR3 reads TGTGCCAGCAGCCAAGATTTGAGGAGAGGAAACACCATATATTTT. Protein product: CASSQDLRRGNTIYF.

The chain couples TRBV7-8 to TRBJ2-7; 7 positions match TRBD1. Germline CDR1 reads SGHVS; CDR2 reads FQNEAQ. CDR3 length: 14 residues. V gave up 3 bases and J gave up 6 bases; unmatched junction bases: 8. CDR3: CASSFDRVLGEQYF. The CDR3 nucleotides are TGTGCCAGCAGCTTCGACAGGGTTCTAGGCGAGCAGTACTTC. Supplemented by reference TRBV7-8 and TRBJ2-7, the full variable domain reads GAGVSQSPRYKVAKRGQDVALRCDPISGHVSLFWYQQALGQGPEFLTYFQNEAQLDKSGLPSDRFFAERPEGSVSTLKIQRTQQEDSAVYLCASSFDRVLGEQYFGPGTRLTVT.

This sequence joins TRBV7-8 and TRBJ2-5; 12 bases line up with TRBD2. The CDR3 is 19 residues long. The ends lost 5 bases at V and 5 bases at J; junction bases unmatched: 18. Germline V CDR1 and CDR2: SGHVS, FQNEAQ. CDR3 bases: TGTGCCAGCAGCCCCCCCCGACGTCTAGCGGGAGGGATGGCGGAGACCCAGTACTTC. Translation gives CASSPPRRLAGGMAETQYF.

The chain links TRBV5-1 to TRBJ1-6; no clear D. Per the germline V gene, CDR1 is SGHRS and CDR2 is YFSETQ. This CDR3 has 14 residues. Trimming took off 1 base at V and 5 bases at J, with 7 bases between the two ends. DNA of the CDR3: TGCGCCAGCAGCTTGATGTCAGATAATTCACCCCTCCACTTT. Protein sequence: CASSLMSDNSPLHF.

The chain combines TRBV6-5 with TRBJ1-2; 8 bases match TRBD1. The CDR3 is made up of 14 amino acids. Losses at the gene ends were 7 bases for V and 7 bases for J; bases not matched to a gene: 11. Germline V gene sequence: CDR1 MNHEY, CDR2 SVGAGI. CDR3 amino acids: CASTPGGRMFGYTF. In DNA, the CDR3 is TGTGCCAGCACCCCAGGGGGCAGAATGTTTGGCTACACCTTC.

This rearrangement joins TRBV6-5 to TRBJ2-3; TRBD1 is a possible D gene (6 bases). Between the trimmed V and J ends, which lost 7 bases and 2 bases, there was a span of 10 bases. The CDR3 is made up of 13 amino acids. CDR1 and CDR2 from the germline V gene are MNHEY and SVGAGI. This chain's CDR3 is CASTGQLTDTQYF. DNA of the CDR3: TGTGCCAGCACAGGACAGCTCACAGATACGCAGTATTTT.

V gene TRBV5-6 combines with J gene TRBJ1-2; 11 bases map to TRBD1. V lost 5 bases to trimming and J lost 3 bases; unmatched junction nucleotides: 9. The CDR3 totals 16 residues. CDR1 and CDR2 from the germline V gene are SGHDT and YYEEEE. CDR3 sequence: CASRPGQGAYDYGYTF. The DNA of the CDR3 is TGTGCCAGCAGGCCTGGACAGGGGGCGTATGACTATGGCTACACCTTC.